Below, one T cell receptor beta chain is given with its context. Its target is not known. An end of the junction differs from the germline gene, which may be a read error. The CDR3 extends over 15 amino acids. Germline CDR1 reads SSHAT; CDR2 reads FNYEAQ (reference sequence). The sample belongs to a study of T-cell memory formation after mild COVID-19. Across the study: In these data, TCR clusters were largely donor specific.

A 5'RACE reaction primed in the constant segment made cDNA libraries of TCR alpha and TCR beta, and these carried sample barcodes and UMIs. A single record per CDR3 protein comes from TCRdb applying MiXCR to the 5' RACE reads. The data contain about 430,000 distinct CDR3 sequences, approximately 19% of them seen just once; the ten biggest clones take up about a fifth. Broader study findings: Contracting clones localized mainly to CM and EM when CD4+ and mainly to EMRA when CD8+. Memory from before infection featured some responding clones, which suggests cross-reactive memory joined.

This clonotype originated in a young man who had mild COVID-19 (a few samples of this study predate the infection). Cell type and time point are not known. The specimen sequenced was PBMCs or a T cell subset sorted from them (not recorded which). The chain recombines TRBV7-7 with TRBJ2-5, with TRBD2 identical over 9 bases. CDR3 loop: CASSLASSGVGTQYF. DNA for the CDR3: TGTGCTAGCAGCTTAGCCTCTAGCGGGGTTGGGACCCAGTACTTC.